This TCR beta chain was observed in a study of T-cell reconstitution after alpha-beta-depleted transplantation in children. The study, taken as a whole, reports: Surviving recipient T cells and thymic progenitors produced the high day-60 TCRbeta diversity seen in some patients. Hyperexpanded clones declined; after one year, newly produced T cells mostly supplied diversity.

CDR3 length: 16 residues. Germline CDR1 and CDR2: SGHRS and YFSETQ. Trimming removed 4 bases from V and 5 bases from J, with 18 bases in between. This clonotype has ten or more counts. Its antigen is not known. Preparation of the TCRbeta library was carried out with unique molecular identifiers. TCRdb re-called the PCR reads through MiXCR, storing one row per CDR3 protein. The sample shows 6,000 or so distinct CDR3 sequences, around a sixth of them seen only once. The source material was PBMCs, mostly from graft donor cells, sampled 180 days after TCRalphabeta/CD19-depleted stem cell transplant. The sequence derives from a patient aged 2 to 10 who had a stem cell transplant for inherited bone marrow failure, so the T cells may come from the graft donor. This rearrangement joins TRBV5-1 to TRBJ1-4; D is undetermined. The CDR3 spells CASSAGGSYGNEKLFF. The CDR3 DNA reads TGCGCCAGCAGCGCGGGAGGATCGTACGGAAATGAAAAACTGTTTTTT. Using reference TRBV5-1 and TRBJ1-4 for the parts outside the CDR3, the full variable domain is KAGVTQTPRYLIKTRGQQVTLSCSPISGHRSVSWYQQTPGQGLQFLFEYFSETQRNKGNFPGRFSGRQFSNSRSEMNVSTLELGDSALYLCASSAGGSYGNEKLFFGSGTQLSVL.